Sequencing of this T cell receptor beta chain was carried out in a study of CD8 T cells in ankylosing spondylitis. Study findings and constraints: Among TCR beta sequences, a motif of eight highly homologous variants appeared characteristic of ankylosing spondylitis blood.

Quantitative 5'-RACE with molecular barcodes generated TCR beta libraries. One entry per CDR3 protein, called by TCRdb with MiXCR from the 5' RACE reads. The sample has some 800,000 distinct CDR3 sequences, 10% to 15% seen once. This clonotype was counted many times. The target antigen is unknown. Sequenced: blood, either unsorted or a sorted T cell fraction (not recorded which). The TCR sequence derives from a male donor with ankylosing spondylitis.

The chain's CDR3 is CSARPSGVRHGELFF. CDR3 nucleotide sequence: TGCAGTGCTAGACCCAGCGGGGTGCGGCACGGGGAGCTGTTTTTT. This rearrangement joins TRBV20-1 to TRBJ2-2, with 7 positions matching TRBD2. The germline V gene has CDR1 DFQATT and CDR2 SNEGSKA (reference sequence). The V and J ends lost 2 bases and 7 bases, in that order; junction bases with no gene match: 10. CDR3 length: 15 amino acids.